This T cell receptor (beta chain) came from a study of T-cell reconstitution after alpha-beta-depleted transplantation in children (dated by TCRdb to the mid-2010s). For context, the study as a whole: T-cell immune reconstitution after TCRalphabeta/CD19-depleted allogeneic hematopoietic cell transplantation in children was quantitatively tracked in the study by means of TCR repertoire profiling. Paper-wide results and their limitations: The high TCRbeta diversity at day 60 in some patients was ascribed to recipient T cells and intrathymic progenitors that had survived conditioning. The apparently early alphabetaT-cell count recovery about two months after transplant was reportedly dependent on only several hundred rapidly expanded clones derived from non-depleted graft cells. The frequencies of hyperexpanded clones fell over the following months, and after one year, T-cell counts and TCRbeta diversity were mostly attributed to newly produced T cells.

Library prep was done by PCR. Sequencing relied on an Illumina HiSeq 2500. To normalize quantification of the TCRbeta repertoire, the TCR libraries were built with molecular barcoding that relied on unique molecular identifiers. TCRdb cleaned the public reads at Q25 with fastp, built clones with MiXCR and kept in-frame beta chains. Identical CDR3 proteins give one entry, which carries the most common genes and DNA. This sample is represented by around 800,000 distinct CDR3 sequences; roughly 15% of them were singletons. The top ten constitute approximately 4.5% of the sample. For this chain, trimming is 5 bases at the V end and 1 base at the J end, and the number of junction bases without a gene match is 5. From a lookup of the germline V gene, CDR1 and CDR2 are SQVTM and ANQGSEA. The CDR3 runs 14 residues from the cysteine to the phenylalanine. Solely the CDR3 DNA is kept, with 42 bases framed from the first base.

Taken with the paper, the label for treatment or condition translates to: allogeneic hematopoietic cell transplantation with graft depleted of TCRalphabeta T cells and CD19 B cells. The transplant recipients were children given TCRalphabeta/CD19-depleted allogeneic hematopoietic cell grafts. This clonotype was found many times. Its antigen has not been determined. Base-call qualities are not available, and no considerably larger clone is one nucleotide away. The sequence was obtained from a male patient aged 10-17 years who had a stem cell transplant for acute lymphoblastic leukemia, so the T cells may come from the graft donor. Source: PBMCs, mostly from graft donor cells, taken 360 days after TCRalphabeta/CD19-depleted stem cell transplant. This receptor chain uses TRBV29-1 and TRBJ2-3; 8 junctional bases match TRBD2. The sequence in DNA is TGCAGCGTTATACCTAGCGGGCGCACAGATACGCAGTATTTT. The encoded protein is CSVIPSGRTDTQYF.